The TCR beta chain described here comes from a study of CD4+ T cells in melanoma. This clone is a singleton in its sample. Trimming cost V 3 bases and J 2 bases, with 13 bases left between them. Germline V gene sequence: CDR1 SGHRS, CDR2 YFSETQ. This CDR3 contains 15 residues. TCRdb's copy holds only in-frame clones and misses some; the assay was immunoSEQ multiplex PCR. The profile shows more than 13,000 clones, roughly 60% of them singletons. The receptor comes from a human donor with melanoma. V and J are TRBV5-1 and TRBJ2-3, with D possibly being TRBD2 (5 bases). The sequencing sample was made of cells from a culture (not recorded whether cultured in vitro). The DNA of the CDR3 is TGCGCCAGCAGCTCCGGGAAACATTCCACAGATACGCAGTATTTT. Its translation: CASSSGKHSTDTQYF.